This T cell receptor (beta chain) was obtained from a study of cytomegalovirus exposure and HLA in healthy donors. Study-wide results and caveats: Later analysis suggested links between common viral pathogens and several top significant clusters.

To note about this clone: Its antigen is not identified.

The PCR made use of 60 Vbeta and 13 Jbeta primers. The protocol was immunoSEQ multiplex PCR, while the TCRdb copy is restricted to in-frame clones and leaves out a portion. The sample has 150,000 to 200,000 clones, roughly 85% seen once. The V gene end was trimmed by 2 bases and the J gene end by 4 bases; junction bases not matched to a gene: 5. The CDR3 covers 14 residues. This TCR derives from a woman in her 50s in good health and CMV-seropositive. V is TRBV5-3 and J is TRBJ2-7; 8 bases map to TRBD1. TRBV5-3 is noted as an ORF with a role that remains uncertain. Sequenced sample: PBMCs. The CDR3 sequence: CARSFSRGHYEQYF. The DNA of the CDR3 is TGTGCCAGAAGCTTCTCCAGGGGGCATTACGAGCAGTACTTC.